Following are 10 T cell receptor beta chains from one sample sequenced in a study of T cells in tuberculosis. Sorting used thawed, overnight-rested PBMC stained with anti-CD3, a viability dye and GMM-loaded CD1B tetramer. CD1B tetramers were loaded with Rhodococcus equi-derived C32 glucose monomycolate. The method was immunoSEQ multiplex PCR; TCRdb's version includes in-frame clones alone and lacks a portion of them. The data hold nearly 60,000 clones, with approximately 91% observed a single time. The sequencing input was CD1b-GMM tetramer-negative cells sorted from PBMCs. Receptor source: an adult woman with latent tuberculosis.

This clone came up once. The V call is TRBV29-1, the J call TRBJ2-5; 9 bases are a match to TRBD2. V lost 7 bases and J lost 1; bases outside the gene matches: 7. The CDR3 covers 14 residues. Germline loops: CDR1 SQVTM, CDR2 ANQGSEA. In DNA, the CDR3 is TGCAGCGCCGTAGGCGGGGGGGTCCAAGAGACCCAGTACTTC. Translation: CSAVGGGVQETQYF.

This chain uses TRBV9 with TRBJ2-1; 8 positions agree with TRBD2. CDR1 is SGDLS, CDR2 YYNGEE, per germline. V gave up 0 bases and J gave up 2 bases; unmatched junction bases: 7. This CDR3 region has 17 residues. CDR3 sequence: CASSVVGTGGPYNEQFF. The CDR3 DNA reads TGTGCCAGCAGCGTAGTAGGCACGGGGGGGCCCTACAATGAGCAGTTCTTC.

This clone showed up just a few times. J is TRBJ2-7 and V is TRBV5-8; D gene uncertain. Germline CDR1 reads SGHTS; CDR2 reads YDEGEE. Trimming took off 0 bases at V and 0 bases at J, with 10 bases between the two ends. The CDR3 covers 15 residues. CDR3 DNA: TGTGCCAGCAGCTTGGGCCCAGGCAGCTCCTACGAGCAGTACTTC. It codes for CASSLGPGSSYEQYF.

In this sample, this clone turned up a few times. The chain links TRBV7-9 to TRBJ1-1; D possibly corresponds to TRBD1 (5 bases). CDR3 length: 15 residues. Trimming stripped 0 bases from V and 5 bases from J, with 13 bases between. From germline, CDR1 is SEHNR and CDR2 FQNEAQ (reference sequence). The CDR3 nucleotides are TGTGCCAGCAGCTTAGCGGGCCCGGGGGAAACTGAAGCTTTCTTT. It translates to CASSLAGPGETEAFF.

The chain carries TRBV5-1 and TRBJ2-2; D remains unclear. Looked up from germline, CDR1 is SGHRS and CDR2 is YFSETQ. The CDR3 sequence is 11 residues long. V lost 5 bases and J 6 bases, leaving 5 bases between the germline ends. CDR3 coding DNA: TGCGCCAGCAGTTTATCCGGGGAGCTGTTTTTT. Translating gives CASSLSGELFF.

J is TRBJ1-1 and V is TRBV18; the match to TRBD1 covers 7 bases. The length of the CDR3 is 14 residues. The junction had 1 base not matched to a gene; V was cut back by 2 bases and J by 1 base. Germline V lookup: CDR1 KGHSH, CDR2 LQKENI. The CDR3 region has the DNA TGTGCCAGCTCACCATGGGACAGGAACACTGAAGCTTTCTTT. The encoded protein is CASSPWDRNTEAFF.

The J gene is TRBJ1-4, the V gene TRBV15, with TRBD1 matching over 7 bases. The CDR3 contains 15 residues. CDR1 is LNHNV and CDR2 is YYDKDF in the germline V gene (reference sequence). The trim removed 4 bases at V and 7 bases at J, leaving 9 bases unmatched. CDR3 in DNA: TGTGCCACCAGCACCAGACAGGGAGAGGGTGAAAAACTGTTTTTT. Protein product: CATSTRQGEGEKLFF.

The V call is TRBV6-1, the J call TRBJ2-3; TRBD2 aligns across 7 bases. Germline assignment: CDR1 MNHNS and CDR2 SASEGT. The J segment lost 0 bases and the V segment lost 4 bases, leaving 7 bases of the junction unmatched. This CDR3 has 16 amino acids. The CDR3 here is CASSGRRGLSTDTQYF. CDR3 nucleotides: TGTGCCAGCAGTGGCCGGCGGGGACTAAGCACAGATACGCAGTATTTT.

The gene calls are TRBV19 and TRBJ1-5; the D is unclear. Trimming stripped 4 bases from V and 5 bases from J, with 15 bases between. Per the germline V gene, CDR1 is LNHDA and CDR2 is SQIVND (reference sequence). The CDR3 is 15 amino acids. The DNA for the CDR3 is TGTGCCAGTAGTAGGTGGGGAGAGGTCGATCAGCCCCAGCATTTT. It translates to CASSRWGEVDQPQHF.

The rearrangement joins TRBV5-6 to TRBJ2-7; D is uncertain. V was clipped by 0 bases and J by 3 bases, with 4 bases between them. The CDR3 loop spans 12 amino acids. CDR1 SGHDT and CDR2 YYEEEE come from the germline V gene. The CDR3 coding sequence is TGTGCCAGCAGCTTGGGACACTACGAGCAGTACTTC. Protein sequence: CASSLGHYEQYF. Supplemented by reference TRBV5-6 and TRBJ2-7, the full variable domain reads DAGVTQSPTHLIKTRGQQVTLRCSPKSGHDTVSWYQQALGQGPQFIFQYYEEEERQRGNFPDRFSGHQFPNYSSELNVNALLLGDSALYLCASSLGHYEQYFGPGTRLTVT.